The 11 T cell receptor beta chains reported below all come from one sample, sequenced in a study of T cells in Graves' hyperthyroidism and ophthalmopathy. Amplified TCR beta CDR3 regions derived from RNA transcripts. First-round RT-PCR with HTBI primers amplified the TCR CDR3 region. TCRdb ran MiXCR on the multiplex PCR reads and lists one entry per CDR3 protein. The sample consists of about 350,000 distinct CDR3 sequences, over 11% of them appearing once. Sequencing used blood. The receptors stem from a woman in her 30s with Graves' hyperthyroidism.

The chain joins TRBV6-2 or TRBV6-3 to TRBJ2-6; possibly TRBD2 for D (5 bases). CDR3 length equals 15 residues. Germline V gives CDR1 MNHEY, CDR2 SVGEGT. V lost 7 bases, J lost 0 bases, and 10 bases lay in between. CDR3 in DNA: TGTGCCAGCAAGGAGCGGAACTCTGGGGCCAACGTCCTGACTTTC. This codes for CASKERNSGANVLTF.

This clonotype was recorded at least ten times. The chain links TRBV30 to TRBJ2-7; 7 bases line up with TRBD1. The ends lost 4 bases at V and 2 bases at J; junction bases unmatched: 2. This CDR3 comprises 12 residues. The V gene's germline CDR1 is GTSNPN and CDR2 SVGIG (reference sequence). The CDR3 region is CAWMTGTYEQYF. In DNA, the CDR3 is TGTGCCTGGATGACAGGGACCTACGAGCAGTACTTC.

The chain has TRBV20-1 and TRBJ1-6; D unresolved. The germline gives CDR1 DFQATT, CDR2 SNEGSKA (reference sequence). This CDR3 is 14 amino acids long. V was clipped by 0 bases and J by 4 bases, with 7 bases between them. CDR3 coding DNA: TGCAGTGCTAGAGAGCGTCAGTATAATTCACCCCTCCACTTT. It yields the protein CSARERQYNSPLHF.

This sequence joins TRBV7-9 and TRBJ2-5, with D unclear. This CDR3 is 13 amino acids long. V gave up 2 bases and J gave up 5 bases, with 9 bases separating them. Germline V CDR1 and CDR2: SEHNR, FQNEAQ (reference sequence). The CDR3 coding sequence is TGTGCCAGCAGCTTAATGGGCCTGGAGACCCAGTACTTC. This translates into CASSLMGLETQYF.

This clonotype was seen a handful of times. J is TRBJ1-3 and V is TRBV12-5, with D unresolved. The V gene's germline CDR1 is LGHNT and CDR2 FRNRAP. The CDR3 runs 15 residues. The V and J ends lost 5 bases and 2 bases respectively, with 13 bases between them. CDR3 region: CASGLGEVPGNTIYF. The CDR3 DNA reads as TGTGCTAGTGGTCTCGGGGAGGTACCTGGAAACACCATATATTTT.

At least ten counts were recorded for this clonotype. The rearrangement links TRBV11-2 to TRBJ2-7; D gene unclear. Germline V gene sequence: CDR1 SGHAT, CDR2 FQNNGV. The CDR3 is 15 amino acids. Trimming took 1 base from V and 2 from J, leaving 12 bases between them. CDR3 loop: CASSLGPSNTYEQYF. For the CDR3, the DNA is TGTGCCAGCAGCTTAGGCCCCAGTAATACCTACGAGCAGTACTTC.

The chain couples TRBV7-8 to TRBJ1-1; D is possibly TRBD1 (5 bases). The germline gives CDR1 SGHVS, CDR2 FQNEAQ. This CDR3 has 15 residues. Trimming pared 0 bases from V and 6 bases from J, leaving 14 bases between. This CDR3 is CASSLATGSGAEAFF. The DNA for the CDR3 is TGTGCCAGCAGCTTAGCCACAGGTTCTGGGGCTGAAGCTTTCTTT.

The chain is built from TRBV28 and TRBJ1-2, with 8 bases matching TRBD1. The V segment lost 9 bases and the J segment 0 bases; nucleotides outside the gene matches: 9. The CDR3 totals 15 residues. CDR1 and CDR2 from the germline V gene are MDHEN and SYDVKM. CDR3 residues: CASHDRDRTNYGYTF. Here the CDR3 DNA reads TGTGCCAGTCACGACCGGGACAGGACTAACTATGGCTACACCTTC.

This clonotype was counted many times. The chain combines TRBV2 with TRBJ2-3; D perhaps matches TRBD1 (5 bases). V lost 2 bases to trimming and J lost 2 bases, with 14 bases between them. This CDR3 has 16 residues. Per germline, CDR1 SNHLY and CDR2 FYNNEI. The CDR3 spells CASSERRQIHTDTQYF. The CDR3 DNA reads TGTGCCAGCAGTGAAAGAAGACAGATACACACAGATACGCAGTATTTT.

This clonotype was seen repeatedly, ten times or more. V gene TRBV2 combines with J gene TRBJ2-7; 10 bases are shared with TRBD2. CDR3 length: 18 amino acids. Germline CDR1 reads SNHLY; CDR2 reads FYNNEI. The V segment lost 11 bases and the J segment 0 bases; nucleotides outside the gene matches: 19. The CDR3 DNA follows: TGTGCCGCGACGCTAGCGGGAGTTGATTCCCCCCACTCCTACGAGCAGTACTTC. Translated: CAATLAGVDSPHSYEQYF. Full variable domain (remainder filled in from reference TRBV2 and TRBJ2-7): EPEVTQTPSHQVTQMGQEVILRCVPISNHLYFYWYRQILGQKVEFLVSFYNNEISEKSEIFDDQFSVERPDGSNFTLKIRSTKLEDSAMYFCAATLAGVDSPHSYEQYFGPGTRLTVT.

This clonotype was counted at least ten times. The chain recombines TRBV11-2 with TRBJ2-7; D perhaps matches TRBD2 (5 bases). With 5 bases removed from V and 2 bases from J, the gap between germline ends came to 7 bases. This CDR3 region has 12 residues. Germline V gene sequence: CDR1 SGHAT, CDR2 FQNNGV. CDR3 residues: CASSPGTYEQYF. For the CDR3, the DNA is TGTGCCAGCAGCCCCGGGACCTACGAGCAGTACTTC.